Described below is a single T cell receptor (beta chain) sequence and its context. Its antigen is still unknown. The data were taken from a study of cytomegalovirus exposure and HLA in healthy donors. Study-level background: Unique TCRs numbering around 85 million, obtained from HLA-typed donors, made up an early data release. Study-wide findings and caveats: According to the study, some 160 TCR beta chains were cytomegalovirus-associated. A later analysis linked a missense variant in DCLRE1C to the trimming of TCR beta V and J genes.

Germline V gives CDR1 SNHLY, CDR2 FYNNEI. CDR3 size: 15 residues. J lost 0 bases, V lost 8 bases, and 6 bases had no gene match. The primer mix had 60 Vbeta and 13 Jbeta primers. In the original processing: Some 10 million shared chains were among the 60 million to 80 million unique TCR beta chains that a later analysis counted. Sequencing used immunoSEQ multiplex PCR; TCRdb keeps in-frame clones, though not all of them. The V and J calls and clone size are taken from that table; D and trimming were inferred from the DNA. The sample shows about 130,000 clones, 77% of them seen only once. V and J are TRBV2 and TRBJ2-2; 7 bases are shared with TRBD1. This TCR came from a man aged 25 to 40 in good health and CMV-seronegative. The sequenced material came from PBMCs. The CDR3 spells CASGYRGANTGELFF. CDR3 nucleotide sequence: TGTGCCAGCGGGTACAGGGGCGCGAACACCGGGGAGCTGTTTTTT.